This T cell receptor beta chain was profiled in a study of CD8 T cells in ankylosing spondylitis. This clonotype was detected a few times. Its cognate antigen is unknown. Each TCR beta library was made by quantitative 5'-RACE that incorporated molecular barcodes. TCRdb passed the 5' RACE reads through MiXCR, listing each CDR3 protein once. The repertoire has under 250,000 distinct CDR3 sequences, approximately 30% of them found once; the top ten carry roughly 4.2%. Findings and caveats of the study: Clones linked with disease were CD8+ and fairly uncommon in the peripheral blood. In ankylosing spondylitis blood, a motif of about eight highly homologous TCR beta variants appeared characteristic. Reports say disease-linked clones showed up significantly more in matched ankylosing spondylitis synovial fluid.

The CDR3 is 12 residues long. Between the trimmed V and J ends, which lost 10 bases and 2 bases, there was a span of 12 bases. CDR1 is SEHNR, CDR2 FQNEAQ, per germline (reference sequence). The sequencing sample was made of blood, either unsorted or a sorted T cell fraction (not recorded which). This TCR came from a male donor with ankylosing spondylitis or in good health (not recorded which). The chain combines TRBV7-9 with TRBJ2-7; D might be TRBD1 (6 bases). CDR3 residues: CAIRTEAYEQYF. CDR3 DNA: TGTGCCATTAGGACAGAAGCCTACGAGCAGTACTTC.